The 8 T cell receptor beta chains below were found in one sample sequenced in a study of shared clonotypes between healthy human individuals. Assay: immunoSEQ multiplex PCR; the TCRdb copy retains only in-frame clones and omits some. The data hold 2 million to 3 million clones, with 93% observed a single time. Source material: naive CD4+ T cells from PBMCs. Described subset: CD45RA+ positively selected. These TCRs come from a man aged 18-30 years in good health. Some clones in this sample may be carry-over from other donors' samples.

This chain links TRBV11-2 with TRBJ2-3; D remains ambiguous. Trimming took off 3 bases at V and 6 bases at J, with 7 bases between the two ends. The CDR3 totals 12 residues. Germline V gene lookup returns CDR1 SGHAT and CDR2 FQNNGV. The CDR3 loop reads CASSLEFDTQYF. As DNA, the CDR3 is TGTGCCAGCAGCTTGGAGTTTGATACGCAGTATTTT.

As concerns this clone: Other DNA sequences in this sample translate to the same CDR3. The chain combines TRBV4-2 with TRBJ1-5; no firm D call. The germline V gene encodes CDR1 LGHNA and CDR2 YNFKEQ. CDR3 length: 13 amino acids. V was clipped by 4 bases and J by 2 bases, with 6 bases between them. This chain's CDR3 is CASSPGGNQPQHF. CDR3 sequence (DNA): TGTGCCAGCAGCCCAGGCGGCAATCAGCCCCAGCATTTT.

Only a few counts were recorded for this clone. CDR3 loop: CAWMDRRNTEAFF. CDR3 DNA sequence: TGTGCCTGGATGGACAGGCGAAACACTGAAGCTTTCTTT. The chain couples TRBV30 to TRBJ1-1; 7 bases map to TRBD1. The V and J ends lost 4 bases and 2 bases, in that order; junction bases with no gene match: 4. The CDR3 runs 13 residues. CDR1 and CDR2 from the germline V gene are GTSNPN and SVGIG (reference sequence). The whole variable domain, filled in from reference TRBV30 and TRBJ1-1, reads SQTIHQWPATLVQPVGSPLSLECTVEGTSNPNLYWYRQAAGRGLQLLFYSVGIGQISSEVPQNLSASRPQDRQFILSSKKLLLSDSGFYLCAWMDRRNTEAFFGQGTRLTVV.

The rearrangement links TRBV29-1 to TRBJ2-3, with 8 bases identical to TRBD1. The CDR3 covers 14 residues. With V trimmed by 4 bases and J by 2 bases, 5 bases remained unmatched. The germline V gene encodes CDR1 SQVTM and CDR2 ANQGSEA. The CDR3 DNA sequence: TGCAGCGTTGGTCGCAGGGGGCCCACAGATACGCAGTATTTT. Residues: CSVGRRGPTDTQYF.

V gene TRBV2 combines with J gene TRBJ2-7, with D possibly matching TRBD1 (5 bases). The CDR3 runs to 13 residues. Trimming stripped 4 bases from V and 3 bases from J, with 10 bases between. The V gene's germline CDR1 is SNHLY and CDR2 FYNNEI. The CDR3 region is CASSGQNVYEQYF. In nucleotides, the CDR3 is TGTGCCAGCAGTGGACAGAACGTCTACGAGCAGTACTTC.

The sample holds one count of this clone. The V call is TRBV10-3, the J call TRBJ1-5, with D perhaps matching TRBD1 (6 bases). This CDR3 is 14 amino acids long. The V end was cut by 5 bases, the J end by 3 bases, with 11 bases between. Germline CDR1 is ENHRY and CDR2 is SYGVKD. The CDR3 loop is CAISLDRTNQPQHF. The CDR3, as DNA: TGTGCCATCAGTCTTGACAGGACCAATCAGCCCCAGCATTTT.

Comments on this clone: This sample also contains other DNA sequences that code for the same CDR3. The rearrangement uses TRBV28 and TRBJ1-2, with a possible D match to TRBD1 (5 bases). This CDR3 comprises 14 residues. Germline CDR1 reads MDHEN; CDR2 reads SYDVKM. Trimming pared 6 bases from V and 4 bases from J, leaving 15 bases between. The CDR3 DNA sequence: TGTGCCAGCAGCCCCTTGGGGGGGGGCTATGGCTACACCTTC. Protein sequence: CASSPLGGGYGYTF.

CDR3 DNA sequence: TGTGCCAGCAGCCGGCGCGGGAAATCCCTCGATGAGCAGTTCTTC. Its protein product is CASSRRGKSLDEQFF. The genes are TRBV7-8 and TRBJ2-1, with a tentative D call TRBD2 (6 bases). CDR1 SGHVS and CDR2 FQNEAQ come from the germline V gene. The CDR3 contains 15 residues. Trimming pared 5 bases from V and 8 bases from J, leaving 19 bases between.